The text below deals with one T cell receptor (beta chain). No antigen is known for it. The data derive from a study of T cell responses to AZD1222 COVID-19 vaccine. Points from the study as a whole: The study found vaccine-associated CD4 TCRs spanning spike, dominant at 160-218 and 743-854. Spike-specific TCR breadth and depth both grew after two AZD1222 doses. Repertoire sampling was restricted to post-peak T cell response timepoints.

Method: immunoSEQ multiplex PCR; TCRdb's copy keeps in-frame clones and lacks some. The sample contains under 200,000 clones, 88% of which appear only once. V lost 5 bases and J lost 1, with 11 bases in between. CDR3 size: 14 residues. The germline gives CDR1 SEHNR, CDR2 FQNEAQ (reference sequence). The material sequenced was peripheral blood, taken 28 days after the second AZD1222 dose. This sequence originates from an adult who received the AZD1222 COVID-19 vaccine. The chain carries TRBV7-9 and TRBJ1-1, with D maybe TRBD1 (5 bases). The CDR3 region is CASSIPGPNTEAFF. The CDR3 region has the DNA TGTGCCAGCAGCATCCCAGGGCCGAACACTGAAGCTTTCTTT.